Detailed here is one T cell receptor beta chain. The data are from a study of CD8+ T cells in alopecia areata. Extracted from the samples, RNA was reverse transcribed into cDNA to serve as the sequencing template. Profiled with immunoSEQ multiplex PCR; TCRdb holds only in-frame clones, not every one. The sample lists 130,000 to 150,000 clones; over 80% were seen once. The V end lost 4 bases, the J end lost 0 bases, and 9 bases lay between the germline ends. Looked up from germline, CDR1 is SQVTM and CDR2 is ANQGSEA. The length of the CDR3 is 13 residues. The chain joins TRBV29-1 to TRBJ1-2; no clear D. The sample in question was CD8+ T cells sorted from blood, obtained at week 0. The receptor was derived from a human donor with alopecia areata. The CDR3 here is CSVVLETNYGYTF. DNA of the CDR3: TGCAGCGTTGTCCTGGAAACTAACTATGGCTACACCTTC. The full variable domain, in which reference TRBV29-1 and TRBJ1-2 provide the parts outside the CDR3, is SAVISQKPSRDICQRGTSLTIQCQVDSQVTMMFWYRQQPGQSLTLIATANQGSEATYESGFVIDKFPISRPNLTFSTLTVSNMSPEDSSIYLCSVVLETNYGYTFGSGTRLTVV.